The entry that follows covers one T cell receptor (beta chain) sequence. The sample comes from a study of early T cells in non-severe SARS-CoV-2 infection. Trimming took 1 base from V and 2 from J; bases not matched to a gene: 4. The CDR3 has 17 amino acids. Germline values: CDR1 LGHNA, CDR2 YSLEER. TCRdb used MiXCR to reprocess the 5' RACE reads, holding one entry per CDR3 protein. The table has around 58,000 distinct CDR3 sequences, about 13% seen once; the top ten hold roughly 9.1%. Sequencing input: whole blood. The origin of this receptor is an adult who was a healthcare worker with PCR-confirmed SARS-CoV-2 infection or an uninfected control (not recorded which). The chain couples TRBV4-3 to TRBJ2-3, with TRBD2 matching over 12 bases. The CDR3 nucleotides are TGCGCCAGCAGCCAAGGCACTAGCGGGAGGTACACAGATACGCAGTATTTT. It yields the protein CASSQGTSGRYTDTQYF.